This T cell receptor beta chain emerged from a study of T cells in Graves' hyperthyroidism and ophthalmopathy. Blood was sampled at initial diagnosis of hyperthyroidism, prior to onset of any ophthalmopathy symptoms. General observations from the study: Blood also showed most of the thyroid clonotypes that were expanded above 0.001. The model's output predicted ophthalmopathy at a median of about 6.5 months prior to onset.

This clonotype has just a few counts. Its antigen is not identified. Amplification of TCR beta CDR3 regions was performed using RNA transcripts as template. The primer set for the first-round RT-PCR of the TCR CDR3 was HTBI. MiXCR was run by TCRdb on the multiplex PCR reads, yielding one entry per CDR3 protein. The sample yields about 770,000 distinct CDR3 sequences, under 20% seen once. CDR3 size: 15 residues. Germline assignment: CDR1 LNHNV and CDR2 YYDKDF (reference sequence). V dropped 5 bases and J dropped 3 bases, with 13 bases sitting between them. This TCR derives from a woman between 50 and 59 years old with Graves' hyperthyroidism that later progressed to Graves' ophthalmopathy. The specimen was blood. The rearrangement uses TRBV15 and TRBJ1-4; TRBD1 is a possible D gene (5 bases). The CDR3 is CATSGGTLSNEKLFF. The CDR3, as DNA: TGTGCCACCAGCGGTGGGACGCTCTCTAATGAAAAACTGTTTTTT.